This T cell receptor beta chain derives from a study of cytomegalovirus exposure and HLA in healthy donors. Trimming took 5 bases from V and 1 from J, leaving 11 bases between them. CDR3 length: 14 amino acids. The germline CDR1 and CDR2 sequences are SGHTA and FQGNSA. This clone occurred a few times. Its specificity is not known. Study findings and constraints: The study recorded 164 TCR beta chains that were cytomegalovirus-associated.

PCR primers comprised 60 Vbeta and 13 Jbeta primers. Method: immunoSEQ multiplex PCR; TCRdb's copy keeps in-frame clones and lacks some. The sample lists 120,000 or so clones; 75% to 85% were seen once. Sequencing was performed on PBMCs. The clonotype was recovered from a woman aged 45-65 years in good health and CMV-seropositive. V gene TRBV7-2 combines with J gene TRBJ1-1, with a weak D call TRBD1 (6 bases). The CDR3 region is CASSVRGQNTEAFF. In DNA form, the CDR3 reads TGTGCCAGCAGCGTCAGGGGACAGAACACTGAAGCTTTCTTT.